What follows are 24 T cell receptor beta chains derived from one specimen sequenced in a study of blood T cell repertoires in COVID-19. Assay: immunoSEQ multiplex PCR; the TCRdb copy retains only in-frame clones and omits some. The table has 35,000 to 45,000 clones, about 88% seen once. Material for sequencing was peripheral blood. The source is a human donor in a cohort sampled during active COVID-19.

The chain links TRBV4-1 to TRBJ1-2; D gene ambiguous. The CDR3 length is 15 residues. V was pared by 4 bases and J by 0 bases, with 12 bases between. Germline loops: CDR1 MGHRA, CDR2 YSYEKL. The CDR3 DNA is TGCGCCAGCAGCCCCACGTACAGCTCTAACTATGGCTACACCTTC. It yields the protein CASSPTYSSNYGYTF.

The chain combines TRBV19 with TRBJ2-3; TRBD2 matches 10 bases. The CDR3 extends over 14 amino acids. CDR1 is LNHDA and CDR2 is SQIVND in the germline V gene (reference sequence). V lost 8 bases, J lost 4 bases, and 6 bases stayed unmatched. CDR3 residues: CASEAGGPADTQYF. The CDR3 nucleotides are TGTGCCAGTGAAGCGGGGGGGCCCGCAGATACGCAGTATTTT.

The genes are TRBV28 and TRBJ2-1, with D perhaps TRBD1 (5 bases). The CDR3 length is 12 residues. The V and J ends lost 5 bases and 6 bases respectively, with 8 bases between them. Germline assignment: CDR1 MDHEN and CDR2 SYDVKM. The CDR3 region has the DNA TGTGCCAGCAGTACCACAGGCAATGAGCAGTTCTTC. It is translated as CASSTTGNEQFF.

The gene calls are TRBV24-1 and TRBJ2-3; tentative D call: TRBD2 (5 bases). The CDR3 contains 17 residues. Trimming shortened V by 6 bases and J by 5 bases, and 23 bases separated the two germline ends. The germline V gene encodes CDR1 KGHDR and CDR2 SFDVKD. CDR3 DNA sequence: TGTGCCACCAGTAATAGCCGGTCGCCCAGTGGGAGAGATACGCAGTATTTT. Translation: CATSNSRSPSGRDTQYF.

The chain has TRBV13 and TRBJ2-7; a weak D match, TRBD1 (5 bases). From germline, CDR1 is PRHDT and CDR2 FYEKMQ (reference sequence). V lost 5 bases and J lost 2, with 10 bases in between. This CDR3 contains 13 residues. The CDR3 DNA sequence: TGTGCCAGCAGCATCCGACAGACCTACGAGCAGTACTTC. It encodes CASSIRQTYEQYF.

The sample holds a few counts of this clone. The rearrangement links TRBV29-1 to TRBJ1-1, with D unresolved. Germline V gene lookup returns CDR1 SQVTM and CDR2 ANQGSEA. The CDR3 is made up of 12 amino acids. V dropped 3 bases and J dropped 1 base, with 6 bases sitting between them. CDR3 in DNA: TGCAGCGTTGAGAGGTCGAACACTGAAGCTTTCTTT. Translation: CSVERSNTEAFF.

J is TRBJ2-1 and V is TRBV15, with D possibly matching TRBD1 (6 bases). Germline lookup yields CDR1 LNHNV and CDR2 YYDKDF (reference sequence). The CDR3 extends over 12 amino acids. V gave up 0 bases and J gave up 12 bases, with 9 bases separating them. The DNA of the CDR3 is TGTGCCACCAGCAGAGATGTGGGGGCGCAGTTCTTC. As protein: CATSRDVGAQFF.

The rearrangement links TRBV6-5 to TRBJ1-3; 9 bases line up with TRBD1. V was pared by 10 bases and J by 3 bases, with 10 bases of the junction left unmatched. CDR3 length equals 15 residues. Germline loops: CDR1 MNHEY, CDR2 SVGAGI. This chain's CDR3 is CATALQGALGNTIYF. CDR3 nucleotide sequence: TGTGCCACCGCACTACAGGGGGCGCTTGGAAACACCATATATTTT.

The rearrangement uses TRBV10-3 and TRBJ2-7; tentatively, D is TRBD2 (6 bases). V lost 7 bases, J lost 4 bases, and 14 bases lay in between. This CDR3 is 13 amino acids long. In germline, CDR1 is ENHRY, CDR2 SYGVKD. The CDR3 protein is CAIKGGVRYEQYF. DNA for the CDR3: TGTGCCATCAAAGGAGGGGTACGGTACGAGCAGTACTTC.

The rearrangement uses TRBV30 and TRBJ1-5; D call uncertain. The CDR3 sequence is 14 residues long. The V end lost 2 bases, the J end lost 0 bases, and 8 bases lay between the germline ends. Germline V gene lookup returns CDR1 GTSNPN and CDR2 SVGIG (reference sequence). The DNA of the CDR3 is TGTGCCTGGAGTCTAGTCAGTAGCAATCAGCCCCAGCATTTT. Protein: CAWSLVSSNQPQHF.

The chain combines TRBV15 with TRBJ1-2; tentatively, D is TRBD1 (5 bases). The CDR3 has 15 amino acids. CDR1 is LNHNV and CDR2 is YYDKDF in the germline V gene (reference sequence). Trimming removed 5 bases at V and 4 bases at J, with 17 bases between. CDR3 amino acids: CATSSGRTGVYGYTF. CDR3 sequence (DNA): TGTGCCACCAGCTCCGGCCGGACGGGGGTCTATGGCTACACCTTC.

This clone was counted once. The rearrangement uses TRBV15 and TRBJ1-4; a possible D gene is TRBD1 (5 bases). V was pared by 3 bases and J by 8 bases, with 10 bases between. CDR3 length: 13 residues. Germline values: CDR1 LNHNV, CDR2 YYDKDF (reference sequence). CDR3 bases: TGTGCCACCAGCAGGCAGGGAGGGGAAAAACTGTTTTTT. Translated, it gives CATSRQGGEKLFF.

The J gene is TRBJ1-2, the V gene TRBV5-1; D not resolved. In germline, CDR1 is SGHRS, CDR2 YFSETQ. The CDR3 covers 14 residues. V lost 1 base, J lost 2 bases, and 9 bases lay in between. The CDR3 nucleotides read TGCGCCAGCAGCTTGTCGGCAGGCAACTATGGCTACACCTTC. Translation gives CASSLSAGNYGYTF. Filled out from reference TRBV5-1 and TRBJ1-2, the complete variable domain reads KAGVTQTPRYLIKTRGQQVTLSCSPISGHRSVSWYQQTPGQGLQFLFEYFSETQRNKGNFPGRFSGRQFSNSRSEMNVSTLELGDSALYLCASSLSAGNYGYTFGSGTRLTVV.

CDR3 region: CASSITGAVSPLHF. CDR3 nucleotides: TGTGCCAGCAGTATAACAGGGGCTGTTTCACCCCTCCACTTT. The chain joins TRBV27 to TRBJ1-6, with 7 bases fitting TRBD1. Trimming took 5 bases from V and 9 from J; bases not matched to a gene: 7. The CDR3 is 14 amino acids. The germline CDR1 and CDR2 sequences are MNHEY and SMNVEV (reference sequence).

The CDR3 spells CAWMGIAGKHEQFF. The CDR3 region has the DNA TGTGCCTGGATGGGAATAGCGGGGAAACATGAGCAGTTCTTC. The J gene is TRBJ2-1, the V gene TRBV30; 8 nucleotides agree with TRBD2. J lost 8 bases, V lost 4 bases, and 10 bases had no gene match. The CDR3 consists of 14 residues. Per the germline V gene, CDR1 is GTSNPN and CDR2 is SVGIG (reference sequence).

The rearrangement joins TRBV27 to TRBJ2-3; D may be TRBD1 (6 bases). The V and J ends lost 8 bases and 1 base respectively, with 13 bases between them. Germline values: CDR1 MNHEY, CDR2 SMNVEV (reference sequence). The CDR3 covers 14 residues. CDR3 amino acids: CASAYREGTDTQYF. As DNA, the CDR3 is TGTGCCAGCGCTTACAGGGAAGGCACAGATACGCAGTATTTT.

The V gene is TRBV11-2, the J gene TRBJ2-3, with 9 bases lining up with TRBD2. V shed 0 bases, J shed 4 bases, and the junction held 5 bases outside the gene matches. The CDR3 totals 16 residues. Germline V gives CDR1 SGHAT, CDR2 FQNNGV. The CDR3 reads CASSLEGGGASDTQYF. The CDR3 region has the DNA TGTGCCAGCAGCTTAGAGGGCGGGGGGGCCTCAGATACGCAGTATTTT.

V usage is TRBV7-2 and J usage is TRBJ2-4, with 8 bases that match TRBD1. Trimming removed 4 bases from V and 11 bases from J; junction bases left unmatched: 7. The CDR3 covers 13 residues. CDR1 and CDR2 from the germline V gene are SGHTA and FQGNSA. The CDR3 loop is CASSSRDRTLQYF. CDR3 bases: TGTGCCAGCAGCTCCCGGGACAGGACCCTTCAGTACTTC.

The CDR3, as DNA: TGCGCCAGCAGCTTGAGGTGGGCTTCTACTAGCAATCAGCCCCAGCATTTT. Translation gives CASSLRWASTSNQPQHF. The V call is TRBV5-1, the J call TRBJ1-5; D is unclear. Germline V gene sequence: CDR1 SGHRS, CDR2 YFSETQ. Deletions cut 1 base from V and 0 bases from J, with 14 bases between. The CDR3 sequence is 17 residues long.

This chain uses TRBV19 with TRBJ1-2; no clear D. Trimming cost V 11 bases and J 4 bases, with 14 bases left between them. Per germline, CDR1 LNHDA and CDR2 SQIVND (reference sequence). The CDR3 has 12 amino acids. CDR3 loop: CASWAGFYGYTF. As DNA, the CDR3 is TGTGCCTCCTGGGCGGGATTCTATGGCTACACCTTC. The complete variable domain, with remaining parts taken from reference TRBV19 and TRBJ1-2, reads DGGITQSPKYLFRKEGQNVTLSCEQNLNHDAMYWYRQDPGQGLRLIYYSQIVNDFQKGDIAEGYSVSREKKESFPLTVTSAQKNPTAFYLCASWAGFYGYTFGSGTRLTVV.

The chain has TRBV6-5 and TRBJ2-1; TRBD1 matches 8 bases. From germline, CDR1 is MNHEY and CDR2 SVGAGI. Trimming at V came to 6 bases and at J to 7 bases, leaving 11 bases not matched to a gene. The CDR3 covers 15 residues. This CDR3 is CASSSFDRGSNEQFF. The CDR3 DNA reads as TGTGCCAGCAGCTCCTTTGACAGGGGCTCTAATGAGCAGTTCTTC.

This chain connects TRBV5-1 to TRBJ2-1; TRBD2 might be the D (7 bases). The V gene's germline CDR1 is SGHRS and CDR2 YFSETQ. This CDR3 has 16 amino acids. Trimming took off 5 bases at V and 7 bases at J, with 22 bases between the two ends. CDR3 loop: CASRQAYRGAWNEQFF. The CDR3 DNA follows: TGCGCCAGCAGGCAGGCTTATCGGGGGGCATGGAATGAGCAGTTCTTC.

The chain uses TRBV3-1 (or the pseudogene TRBV3-2) and TRBJ2-7; 8 nucleotides align to TRBD1. Germline V gives CDR1 LGHDT, CDR2 YNNKEL (reference sequence). The CDR3 loop spans 14 amino acids. With V trimmed by 3 bases and J by 3 bases, 4 bases remained unmatched. The CDR3 reads CASSHAGTGYEQYF. In DNA, the CDR3 is TGTGCCAGCAGCCACGCCGGGACAGGCTACGAGCAGTACTTC.

The rearrangement links TRBV19 to TRBJ2-7, with D unresolved. V was cut by 5 bases and J by 5 bases, with 19 bases left in between. The germline V gene encodes CDR1 LNHDA and CDR2 SQIVND (reference sequence). This CDR3 comprises 15 residues. This CDR3 is CASSPRHQNLHEQYF. The CDR3 nucleotides read TGTGCCAGTAGTCCGAGACACCAAAACCTCCACGAGCAGTACTTC.